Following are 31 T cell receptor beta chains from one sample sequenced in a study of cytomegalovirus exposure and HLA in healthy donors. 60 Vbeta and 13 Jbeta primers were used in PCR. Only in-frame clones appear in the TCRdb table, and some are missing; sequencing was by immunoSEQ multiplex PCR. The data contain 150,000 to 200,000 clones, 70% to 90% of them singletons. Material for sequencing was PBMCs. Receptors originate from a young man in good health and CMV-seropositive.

The CDR3 reads CASSQDIGDTQYF. The CDR3 bases are TGCGCCAGCAGCCAAGATATCGGGGATACGCAGTATTTT. The chain employs TRBV4-3 and TRBJ2-3; D not certain. The CDR3 length is 13 residues. Per the germline V gene, CDR1 is LGHNA and CDR2 is YSLEER. V shed 0 bases and J shed 6 bases, with 7 bases lying between them.

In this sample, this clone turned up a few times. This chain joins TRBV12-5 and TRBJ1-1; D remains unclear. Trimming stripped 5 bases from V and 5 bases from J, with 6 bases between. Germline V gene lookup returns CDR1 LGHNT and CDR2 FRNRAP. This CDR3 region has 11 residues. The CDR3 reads CASGPETEAFF. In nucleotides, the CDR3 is TGTGCTAGTGGTCCTGAGACTGAAGCTTTCTTT.

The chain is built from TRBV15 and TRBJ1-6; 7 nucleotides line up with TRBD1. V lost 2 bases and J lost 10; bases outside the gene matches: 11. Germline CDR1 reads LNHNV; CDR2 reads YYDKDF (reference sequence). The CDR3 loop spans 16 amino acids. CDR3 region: CATSRTPGTVVSPLHF. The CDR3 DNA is TGTGCCACCAGCAGAACGCCCGGGACAGTTGTCTCACCCCTCCACTTT.

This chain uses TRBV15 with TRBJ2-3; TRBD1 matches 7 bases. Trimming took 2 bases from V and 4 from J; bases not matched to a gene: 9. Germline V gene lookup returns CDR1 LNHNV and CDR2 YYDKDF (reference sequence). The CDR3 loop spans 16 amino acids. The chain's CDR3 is CATSRHRGSRPDTQYF. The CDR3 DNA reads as TGTGCCACCAGCAGACACAGGGGTTCCCGCCCAGATACGCAGTATTTT.

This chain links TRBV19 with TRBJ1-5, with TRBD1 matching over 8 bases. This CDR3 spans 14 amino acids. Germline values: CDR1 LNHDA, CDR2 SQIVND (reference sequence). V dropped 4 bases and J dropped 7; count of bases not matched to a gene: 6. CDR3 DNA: TGTGCCAGTAGTACGGGGGACAGGAGGCAGCCCCAGCATTTT. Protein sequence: CASSTGDRRQPQHF.

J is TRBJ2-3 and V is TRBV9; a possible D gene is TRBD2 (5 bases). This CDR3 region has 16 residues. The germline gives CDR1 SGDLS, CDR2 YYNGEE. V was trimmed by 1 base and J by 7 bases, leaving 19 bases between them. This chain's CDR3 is CASSVSWLRETYTQYF. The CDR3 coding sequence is TGTGCCAGCAGCGTATCCTGGTTGAGGGAAACATATACGCAGTATTTT. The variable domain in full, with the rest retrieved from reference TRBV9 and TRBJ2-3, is DSGVTQTPKHLITATGQRVTLRCSPRSGDLSVYWYQQSLDQGLQFLIQYYNGEERAKGNILERFSAQQFPDLHSELNLSSLELGDSALYFCASSVSWLRETYTQYFGPGTRLTVL.

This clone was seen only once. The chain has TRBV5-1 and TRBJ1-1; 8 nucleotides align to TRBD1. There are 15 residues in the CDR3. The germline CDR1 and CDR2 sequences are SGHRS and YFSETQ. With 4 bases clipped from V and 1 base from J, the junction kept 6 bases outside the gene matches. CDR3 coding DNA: TGCGCCAGCAGCGCCTGGACAGGGACGAACACTGAAGCTTTCTTT. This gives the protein CASSAWTGTNTEAFF.

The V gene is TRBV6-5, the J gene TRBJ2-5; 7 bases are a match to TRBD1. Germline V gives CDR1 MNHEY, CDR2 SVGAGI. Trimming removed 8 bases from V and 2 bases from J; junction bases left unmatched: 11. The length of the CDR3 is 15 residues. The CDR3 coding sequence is TGTGCCAGCGACCCCTTCCCAGGGGGACAAGAGACCCAGTACTTC. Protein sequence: CASDPFPGGQETQYF.

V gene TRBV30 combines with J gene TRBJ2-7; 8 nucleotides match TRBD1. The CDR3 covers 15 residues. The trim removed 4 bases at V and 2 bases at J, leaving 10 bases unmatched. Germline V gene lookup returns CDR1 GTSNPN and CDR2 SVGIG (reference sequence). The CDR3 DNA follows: TGTGCCTGGAATCAACCGGGACAGGCAGCCTACGAGCAGTACTTC. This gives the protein CAWNQPGQAAYEQYF. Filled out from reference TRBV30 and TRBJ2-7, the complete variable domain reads SQTIHQWPATLVQPVGSPLSLECTVEGTSNPNLYWYRQAAGRGLQLLFYSVGIGQISSEVPQNLSASRPQDRQFILSSKKLLLSDSGFYLCAWNQPGQAAYEQYFGPGTRLTVT.

CDR3 sequence: CASSQGAQGSSGNTIYF. CDR3 coding DNA: TGCGCCAGCAGCCAAGGAGCACAGGGGTCATCTGGAAACACCATATATTTT. The rearrangement links TRBV4-3 to TRBJ1-3; the match to TRBD1 covers 7 bases. Germline V gene lookup returns CDR1 LGHNA and CDR2 YSLEER. The CDR3 is 17 amino acids. V was pared by 1 base and J by 1 base, with 7 bases of the junction left unmatched.

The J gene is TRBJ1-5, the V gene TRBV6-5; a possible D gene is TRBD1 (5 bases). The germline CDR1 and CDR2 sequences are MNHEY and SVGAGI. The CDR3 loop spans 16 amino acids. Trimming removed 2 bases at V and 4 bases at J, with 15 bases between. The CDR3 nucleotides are TGTGCCAGCAGTTACGAAATGGGGGGGTTTAATCAGCCCCAGCATTTT. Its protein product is CASSYEMGGFNQPQHF.

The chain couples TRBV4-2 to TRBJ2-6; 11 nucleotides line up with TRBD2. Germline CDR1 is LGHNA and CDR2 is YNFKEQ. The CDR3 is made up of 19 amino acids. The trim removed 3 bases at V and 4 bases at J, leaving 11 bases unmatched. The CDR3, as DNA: TGTGCCAGCAGCCACGATCTAGCGGGGGGACCTTTCGGGGCCAACGTCCTGACTTTC. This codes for CASSHDLAGGPFGANVLTF.

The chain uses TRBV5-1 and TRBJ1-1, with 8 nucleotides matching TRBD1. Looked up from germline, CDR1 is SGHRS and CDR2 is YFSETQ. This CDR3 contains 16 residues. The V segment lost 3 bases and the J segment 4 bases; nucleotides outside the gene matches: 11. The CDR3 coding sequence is TGCGCCAGCAGCTCCCCGGTGGGGCAGGGGGCCACTGAAGCTTTCTTT. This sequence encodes CASSSPVGQGATEAFF.

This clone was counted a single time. DNA for the CDR3: TGTGCCAGCAGTGAATGGGGGACAGGGAAAGCTTTCTTT. It encodes CASSEWGTGKAFF. The V call is TRBV25-1, the J call TRBJ1-1, with 9 bases lining up with TRBD1. Trimming cost V 1 base and J 9 bases; bases outside gene matches: 3. Germline-derived CDR1 and CDR2 are MGHDK and SYGVNS. The CDR3 spans 13 residues.

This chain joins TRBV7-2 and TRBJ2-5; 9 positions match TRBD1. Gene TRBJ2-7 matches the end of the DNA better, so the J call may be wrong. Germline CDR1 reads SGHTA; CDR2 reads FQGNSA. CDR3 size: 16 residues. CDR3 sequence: CASSPRLRTGVDEQYF. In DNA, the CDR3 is TGTGCCAGCAGCCCAAGGCTGAGGACAGGGGTAGACGAGCAGTACTTC.

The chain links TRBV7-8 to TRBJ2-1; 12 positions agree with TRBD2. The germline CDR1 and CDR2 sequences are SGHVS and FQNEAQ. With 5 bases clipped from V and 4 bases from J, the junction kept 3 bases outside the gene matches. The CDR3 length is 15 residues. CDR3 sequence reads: CASSRTSGEYNEQFF. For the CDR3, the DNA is TGTGCCAGCAGCCGGACTAGCGGGGAGTACAATGAGCAGTTCTTC.

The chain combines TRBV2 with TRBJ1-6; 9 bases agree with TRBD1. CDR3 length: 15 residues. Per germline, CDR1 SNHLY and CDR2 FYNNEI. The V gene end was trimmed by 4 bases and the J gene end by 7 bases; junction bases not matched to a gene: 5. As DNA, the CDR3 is TGTGCCAGCAGTGCCCAGGGGACAGGGAATTCACCCCTCCACTTT. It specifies CASSAQGTGNSPLHF.

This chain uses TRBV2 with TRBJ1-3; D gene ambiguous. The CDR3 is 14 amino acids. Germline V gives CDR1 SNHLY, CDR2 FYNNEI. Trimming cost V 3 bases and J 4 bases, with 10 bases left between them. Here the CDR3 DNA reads TGTGCCAGCAGTGACGGCGCGGGGGGAAACACCATATATTTT. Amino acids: CASSDGAGGNTIYF.

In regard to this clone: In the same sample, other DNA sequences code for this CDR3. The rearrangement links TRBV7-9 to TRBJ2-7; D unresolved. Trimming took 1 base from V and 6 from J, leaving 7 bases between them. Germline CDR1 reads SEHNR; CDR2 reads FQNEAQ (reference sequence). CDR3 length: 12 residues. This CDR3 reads CASSLVPGEQYF. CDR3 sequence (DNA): TGTGCCAGCAGCTTAGTGCCGGGCGAGCAGTACTTC.

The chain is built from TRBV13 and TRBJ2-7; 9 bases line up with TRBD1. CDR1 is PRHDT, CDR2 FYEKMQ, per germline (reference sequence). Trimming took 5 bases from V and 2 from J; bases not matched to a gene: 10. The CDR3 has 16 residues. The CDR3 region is CASSQGQGSPPYEQYF. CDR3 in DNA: TGTGCCAGCAGCCAGGGACAGGGTTCTCCCCCCTACGAGCAGTACTTC.

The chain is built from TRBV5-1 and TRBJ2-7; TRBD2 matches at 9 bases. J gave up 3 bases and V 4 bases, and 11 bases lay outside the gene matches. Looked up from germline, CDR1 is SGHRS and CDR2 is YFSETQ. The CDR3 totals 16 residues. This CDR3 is CASSPTYIAGDYEQYF. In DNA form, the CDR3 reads TGCGCCAGCAGCCCCACCTACATAGCGGGGGACTACGAGCAGTACTTC.

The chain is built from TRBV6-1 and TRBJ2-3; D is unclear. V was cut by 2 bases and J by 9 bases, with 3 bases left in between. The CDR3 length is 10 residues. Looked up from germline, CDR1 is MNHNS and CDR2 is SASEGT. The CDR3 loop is CASSETTQYF. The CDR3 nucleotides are TGTGCCAGCAGTGAAACAACGCAGTATTTT.

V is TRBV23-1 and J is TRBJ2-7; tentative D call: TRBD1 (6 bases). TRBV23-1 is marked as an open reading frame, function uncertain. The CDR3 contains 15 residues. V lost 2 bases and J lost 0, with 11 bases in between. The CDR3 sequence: CASSQPTGSSYEQYF. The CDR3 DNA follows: TGCGCCAGCAGTCAACCGACAGGCAGCTCCTACGAGCAGTACTTC.

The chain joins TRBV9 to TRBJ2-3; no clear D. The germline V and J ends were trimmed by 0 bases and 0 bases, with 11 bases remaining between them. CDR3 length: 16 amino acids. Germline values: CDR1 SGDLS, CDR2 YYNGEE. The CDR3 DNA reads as TGTGCCAGCAGCGTAGCCCCAGCGACTAGCACAGATACGCAGTATTTT. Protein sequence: CASSVAPATSTDTQYF.

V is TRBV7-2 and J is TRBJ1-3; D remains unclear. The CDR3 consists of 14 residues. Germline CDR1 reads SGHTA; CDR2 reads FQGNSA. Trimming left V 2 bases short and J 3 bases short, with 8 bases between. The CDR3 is CASSLSTIGNTIYF. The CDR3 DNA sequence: TGTGCCAGCAGCTTATCGACAATTGGAAACACCATATATTTT. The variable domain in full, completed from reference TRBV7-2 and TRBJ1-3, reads GAGVSQSPSNKVTEKGKDVELRCDPISGHTALYWYRQSLGQGLEFLIYFQGNSAPDKSGLPSDRFSAERTGGSVSTLTIQRTQQEDSAVYLCASSLSTIGNTIYFGEGSWLTVV.

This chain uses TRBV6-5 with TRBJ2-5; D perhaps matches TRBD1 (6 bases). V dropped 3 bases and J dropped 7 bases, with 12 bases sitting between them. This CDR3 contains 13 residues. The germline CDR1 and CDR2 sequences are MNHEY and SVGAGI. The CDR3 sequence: CASSYGGGGTQYF. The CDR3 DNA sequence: TGTGCCAGCAGTTATGGGGGCGGCGGGACCCAGTACTTC.

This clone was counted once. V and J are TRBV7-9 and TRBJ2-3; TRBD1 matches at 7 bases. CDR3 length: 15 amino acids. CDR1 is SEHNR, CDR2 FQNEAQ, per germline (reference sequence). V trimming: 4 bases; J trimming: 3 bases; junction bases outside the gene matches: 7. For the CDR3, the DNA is TGTGCCAGCAGCTCCAAGACAGGGAATACAGATACGCAGTATTTT. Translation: CASSSKTGNTDTQYF. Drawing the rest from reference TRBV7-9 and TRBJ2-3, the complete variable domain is DTGVSQNPRHKITKRGQNVTFRCDPISEHNRLYWYRQTLGQGPEFLTYFQNEAQLEKSRLLSDRFSAERPKGSFSTLEIQRTEQGDSAMYLCASSSKTGNTDTQYFGPGTRLTVL.

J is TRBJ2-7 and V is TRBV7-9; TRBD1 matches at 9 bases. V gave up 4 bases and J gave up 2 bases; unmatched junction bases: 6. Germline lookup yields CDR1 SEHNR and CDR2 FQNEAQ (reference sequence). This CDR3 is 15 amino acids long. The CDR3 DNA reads TGTGCCAGCAGCTCCCCGGGACAGGGAACCTACGAGCAGTACTTC. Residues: CASSSPGQGTYEQYF.

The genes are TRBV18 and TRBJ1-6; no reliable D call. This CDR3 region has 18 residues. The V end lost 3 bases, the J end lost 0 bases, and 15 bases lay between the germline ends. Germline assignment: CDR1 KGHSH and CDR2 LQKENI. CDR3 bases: TGTGCCAGCTCACCTATGAGCCACCGTAACTCCTATAATTCACCCCTCCACTTT. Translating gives CASSPMSHRNSYNSPLHF.

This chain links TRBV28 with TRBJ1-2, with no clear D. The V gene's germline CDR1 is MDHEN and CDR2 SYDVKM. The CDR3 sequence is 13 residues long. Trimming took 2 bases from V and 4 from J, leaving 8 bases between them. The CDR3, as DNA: TGTGCCAGCAGTTTAACAGAGACCTATGGCTACACCTTC. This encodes CASSLTETYGYTF.

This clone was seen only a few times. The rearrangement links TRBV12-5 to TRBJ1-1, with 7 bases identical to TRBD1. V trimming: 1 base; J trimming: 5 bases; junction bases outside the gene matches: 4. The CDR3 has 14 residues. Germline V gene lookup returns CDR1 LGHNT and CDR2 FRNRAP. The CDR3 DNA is TGTGCTAGTGGTTTGGAAACAGGGGTAACTGAAGCTTTCTTT. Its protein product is CASGLETGVTEAFF.